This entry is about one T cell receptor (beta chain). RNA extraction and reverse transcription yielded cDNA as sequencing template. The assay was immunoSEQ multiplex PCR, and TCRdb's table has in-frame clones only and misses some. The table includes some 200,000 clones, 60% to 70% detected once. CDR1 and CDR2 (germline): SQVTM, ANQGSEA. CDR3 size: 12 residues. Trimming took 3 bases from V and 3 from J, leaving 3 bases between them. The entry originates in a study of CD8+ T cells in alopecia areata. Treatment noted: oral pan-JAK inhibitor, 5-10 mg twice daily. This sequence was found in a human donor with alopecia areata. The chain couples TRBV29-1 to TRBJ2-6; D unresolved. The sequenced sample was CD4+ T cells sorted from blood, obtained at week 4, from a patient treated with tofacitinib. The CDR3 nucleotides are TGCAGCGTTGACGGTGGGGCCAACGTCCTGACTTTC. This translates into CSVDGGANVLTF.